These 28 T cell receptor beta chains were sequenced from one sample in a study of blood T cell repertoires in COVID-19 (dated by TCRdb to about 2020). Library construction relied on the immunoSEQ multiplex PCR assay. Here the immuneACCESS table is served through TCRdb, limited to in-frame sequences with V and J called. Missing clones are a known gap in these copies; in checked studies unresolved V genes cover under half, and the rest lacks a known reason. This sample is represented by around 88,000 clones; roughly 80% of them were singletons. Less than 4.5% of the sample lies in the top ten. The specimen sequenced was peripheral blood. The source is a man in his sixties with acute or convalescent COVID-19.

V is TRBV20-1 and J is TRBJ1-1, with D possibly being TRBD1 (6 bases). CDR3 size: 13 residues. The germline V and J ends were trimmed by 3 bases and 4 bases, with 12 bases remaining between them. Germline CDR1 reads DFQATT; CDR2 reads SNEGSKA (reference sequence). The CDR3: CSASWGPGTEAFF. The CDR3 DNA sequence: TGCAGTGCTAGTTGGGGGCCGGGCACTGAAGCTTTCTTT.

V gene TRBV3-1 (or the pseudogene TRBV3-2) combines with J gene TRBJ2-2; D not certain. Germline lookup yields CDR1 LGHDT and CDR2 YNNKEL (reference sequence). CDR3 length equals 11 residues. Trimming shortened V by 1 base and J by 10 bases, and 4 bases separated the two germline ends. The CDR3 nucleotides are TGTGCCAGCAGCCAAGCGTTGGAGCTGTTTTTT. Its protein product is CASSQALELFF.

V gene TRBV20-1 combines with J gene TRBJ2-1, with unresolved D. Germline assignment: CDR1 DFQATT and CDR2 SNEGSKA (reference sequence). The V end was cut by 6 bases, the J end by 3 bases, with 6 bases between. The CDR3 has 11 amino acids. The CDR3, as DNA: TGCAGTGCGTCGGGCTACAATGAGCAGTTCTTC. Translating it yields CSASGYNEQFF.

The V call is TRBV2, the J call TRBJ2-1; 11 bases align to TRBD2. Germline CDR1 and CDR2: SNHLY and FYNNEI. V shed 1 base and J 14 bases; nucleotides not matched to a gene: 1. The CDR3 runs to 12 residues. CDR3 nucleotides: TGTGCCAGCAGTGAAGAACTAGCGGGGGAGTTCTTC. Its translation is CASSEELAGEFF.

The chain employs TRBV5-6 and TRBJ1-2; D might be TRBD1 (6 bases). CDR1 is SGHDT, CDR2 YYEEEE, per germline. V gave up 4 bases and J gave up 8 bases, with 21 bases separating them. The CDR3 is 15 residues long. CDR3 nucleotides: TGTGCCAGCAGCGCCCAAGGGGGTCTCGGTGGGGGCTACACCTTC. This encodes CASSAQGGLGGGYTF.

This rearrangement joins TRBV21-1 to TRBJ1-6. TRBV21-1 is assigned pseudogene status. CDR3 length: 16 amino acids. DNA for the CDR3: TGTGCCAGCAGGCCAGAACGGAGCTCCTATAATTCACCCCTCCACTTT. This codes for CASRPERSSYNSPLHF.

The rearrangement links TRBV24-1 to TRBJ2-1, with 10 bases aligning to TRBD2. Germline assignment: CDR1 KGHDR and CDR2 SFDVKD. J was trimmed by 8 bases and V by 3 bases; bases with no gene match: 6. This CDR3 region has 15 residues. The CDR3 is CATSDPPSGSYEQFF. In DNA form, the CDR3 reads TGTGCCACCAGTGATCCTCCTAGCGGGAGCTATGAGCAGTTCTTC.

This clone was detected once. The chain joins TRBV6-1 to TRBJ2-1, with 10 bases aligning to TRBD2. The CDR3 consists of 15 residues. V lost 2 bases, J lost 9 bases, and 7 bases stayed unmatched. Germline V gives CDR1 MNHNS, CDR2 SASEGT. CDR3 amino acids: CASSEIAGGRTEQFF. CDR3 DNA: TGTGCCAGCAGTGAAATAGCGGGAGGCCGCACTGAGCAGTTCTTC.

The chain couples TRBV7-2 to TRBJ2-7, with D tentatively TRBD2 (6 bases). Germline CDR1 and CDR2: SGHTA and FQGNSA. There are 14 residues in the CDR3. Trimming cost V 1 base and J 1 base, with 8 bases left between them. CDR3 coding DNA: TGTGCCAGCAGCTTAGTCGGGACTTCCTACGAGCAGTACTTC. Residues: CASSLVGTSYEQYF.

The rearrangement links TRBV5-4 to TRBJ2-1, with D uncertain. The germline V gene encodes CDR1 SGHNT and CDR2 YYREEE (reference sequence). This CDR3 is 16 amino acids long. V lost 4 bases to trimming and J lost 0 bases, with 14 bases between them. CDR3 loop: CASSPIKQISYNEQFF. The CDR3 coding sequence is TGTGCCAGCAGCCCCATCAAACAGATCTCCTACAATGAGCAGTTCTTC.

The chain couples TRBV6-5 to TRBJ2-3; D not certain. The V gene's germline CDR1 is MNHEY and CDR2 SVGAGI. This CDR3 has 14 amino acids. Trimming shortened V by 0 bases and J by 2 bases, and 6 bases separated the two germline ends. CDR3 residues: CASSYSRLTDTQYF. The CDR3 DNA reads as TGTGCCAGCAGTTACTCCAGACTCACAGATACGCAGTATTTT.

The V and J genes are TRBV12-3 or TRBV12-4 and TRBJ1-2; tentative D call: TRBD1 (6 bases). V was cut by 3 bases and J by 2 bases, with 7 bases left in between. The CDR3 totals 13 residues. This chain's CDR3 is CASSFTGNYGYTF. CDR3 nucleotides: TGTGCCAGCAGTTTTACAGGGAACTATGGCTACACCTTC.

The J gene is TRBJ1-4, the V gene TRBV6-5; 8 bases fit TRBD1. The CDR3 has 14 amino acids. Germline V gene sequence: CDR1 MNHEY, CDR2 SVGAGI. The J segment lost 8 bases and the V segment lost 6 bases, leaving 8 bases of the junction unmatched. CDR3 amino acids: CASSQDRVYEKLFF. The CDR3 coding sequence is TGTGCCAGCAGCCAGGACAGGGTTTACGAAAAACTGTTTTTT.

The chain recombines TRBV3-1 (or the pseudogene TRBV3-2) with TRBJ2-7, with D unclear. The CDR3 covers 15 residues. Germline assignment: CDR1 LGHDT and CDR2 YNNKEL (reference sequence). Trimming pared 6 bases from V and 0 bases from J, leaving 15 bases between. The CDR3 DNA reads as TGTGCCAGCAGTCTCACGGTTAAGAGCTCCTACGAGCAGTACTTC. Translated, it gives CASSLTVKSSYEQYF.

This sequence joins TRBV5-1 and TRBJ2-7; 10 positions agree with TRBD1. Germline V gene data show CDR1 as SGHRS and CDR2 as YFSETQ. The junction had 9 bases not matched to a gene; V was cut back by 4 bases and J by 2 bases. This CDR3 is 16 amino acids long. CDR3 protein: CASSASSGTGAYEQYF. Written as DNA, the CDR3 is TGCGCCAGCAGCGCAAGCTCCGGGACAGGGGCCTACGAGCAGTACTTC.

The genes are TRBV28 and TRBJ2-6, with D unresolved. V lost 2 bases, J lost 3 bases, and 8 bases lay in between. The CDR3 has 15 amino acids. CDR1 is MDHEN, CDR2 SYDVKM, per germline. CDR3 sequence: CASSLGGLGANVLTF. CDR3 nucleotides: TGTGCCAGCAGTTTAGGTGGGCTTGGGGCCAACGTCCTGACTTTC. The full variable domain, with the rest looked up from reference TRBV28 and TRBJ2-6, is DVKVTQSSRYLVKRTGEKVFLECVQDMDHENMFWYRQDPGLGLRLIYFSYDVKMKEKGDIPEGYSVSREKKERFSLILESASTNQTSMYLCASSLGGLGANVLTFGAGSRLTVL.

The chain joins TRBV7-2 to TRBJ1-6; D might be TRBD1 (5 bases). V lost 5 bases, J lost 10 bases, and 18 bases lay in between. CDR1 is SGHTA and CDR2 is FQGNSA in the germline V gene. CDR3 length: 15 amino acids. CDR3 sequence (DNA): TGTGCCAGCAGCCCCCGGGACGGGGGTCGGTCACCCCTCCACTTT. Translated, it gives CASSPRDGGRSPLHF.

The chain employs TRBV2 and TRBJ1-6; D uncertain. The ends were cut back, 6 bases at V and 5 bases at J, with 5 bases in the middle. CDR3 length: 12 residues. Looked up from germline, CDR1 is SNHLY and CDR2 is FYNNEI. The CDR3 region is CASRTDNSPLHF. CDR3 in DNA: TGTGCCAGCAGAACAGATAATTCACCCCTCCACTTT.

The V and J genes are TRBV20-1 and TRBJ1-2; the match to TRBD1 covers 9 bases. The CDR3 covers 13 residues. V dropped 3 bases and J dropped 6; count of bases not matched to a gene: 5. Germline CDR1 is DFQATT and CDR2 is SNEGSKA (reference sequence). CDR3 DNA: TGCAGTGCTAGTCGTGGACAGGGGAATGGCTACACCTTC. It translates to CSASRGQGNGYTF.

The CDR3 region has the DNA TGTGCCAGCAGTGATAGAGCTAACTATGGCTACACCTTC. This translates into CASSDRANYGYTF. The J gene is TRBJ1-2, the V gene TRBV2; D not resolved. Germline V gene data show CDR1 as SNHLY and CDR2 as FYNNEI. The V end was cut by 3 bases, the J end by 0 bases, with 5 bases between. This CDR3 comprises 13 residues.

The chain joins TRBV6-2 or TRBV6-3 to TRBJ2-3; D remains unclear. The CDR3 totals 12 residues. Germline-derived CDR1 and CDR2 are MNHEY and SVGEGT. V lost 2 bases and J lost 4, with 4 bases in between. This chain's CDR3 is CASSYVADTQYF. Here the CDR3 DNA reads TGTGCCAGCAGTTACGTCGCAGATACGCAGTATTTT.

V is TRBV4-3 and J is TRBJ2-3; D unresolved. The V gene's germline CDR1 is LGHNA and CDR2 YSLEER. This CDR3 has 13 amino acids. The V end lost 3 bases, the J end lost 4 bases, and 8 bases lay between the germline ends. The CDR3 loop is CASSHSMADTQYF. The DNA for the CDR3 is TGCGCCAGCAGCCATTCTATGGCAGATACGCAGTATTTT.

CDR3 amino acids: CASSDQGLQQFF. CDR3 nucleotide sequence: TGTGCCAGCAGTGATCAGGGGCTTCAGCAGTTCTTC. This chain connects TRBV6-1 to TRBJ2-1; D is perhaps TRBD1 (6 bases). Deletions cut 3 bases from V and 11 bases from J, with 11 bases between. CDR1 and CDR2 (germline): MNHNS, SASEGT. CDR3 length: 12 amino acids.

J is TRBJ2-5 and V is TRBV19; D possibly corresponds to TRBD1 (5 bases). The germline gives CDR1 LNHDA, CDR2 SQIVND (reference sequence). V lost 2 bases, J lost 2 bases, and 9 bases lay in between. This CDR3 spans 14 amino acids. CDR3 nucleotide sequence: TGTGCCAGTAGTATAAGGGGCTCACAAGAGACCCAGTACTTC. Protein: CASSIRGSQETQYF.

The rearrangement uses TRBV24-1 and TRBJ1-1; D is undetermined. Germline CDR1 is KGHDR and CDR2 is SFDVKD. The V end lost 4 bases, the J end lost 0 bases, and 5 bases lay between the germline ends. CDR3 length equals 13 residues. The CDR3 is CATSEKLNTEAFF. In nucleotides, the CDR3 is TGTGCCACCAGTGAAAAGCTGAACACTGAAGCTTTCTTT.

The rearrangement joins TRBV5-1 to TRBJ2-7, with D possibly being TRBD1 (6 bases). Germline CDR1 SGHRS, CDR2 YFSETQ. Trimming took 0 bases from V and 7 from J, leaving 14 bases between them. CDR3 length: 14 residues. The CDR3 bases are TGCGCCAGCAGCTTGGTGGACAGTTCGGGAGAGCAGTACTTC. Protein product: CASSLVDSSGEQYF.

The chain carries TRBV7-2 and TRBJ1-5; no firm D call. The CDR3 is made up of 17 amino acids. Trimming left V 1 base short and J 2 bases short, with 15 bases between. CDR1 is SGHTA and CDR2 is FQGNSA in the germline V gene. The CDR3 is CASSLEIPEFGNQPQHF. As DNA, the CDR3 is TGTGCCAGCAGCTTAGAAATCCCGGAGTTCGGCAATCAGCCCCAGCATTTT. The whole variable domain, filled in from reference TRBV7-2 and TRBJ1-5, reads GAGVSQSPSNKVTEKGKDVELRCDPISGHTALYWYRQSLGQGLEFLIYFQGNSAPDKSGLPSDRFSAERTGGSVSTLTIQRTQQEDSAVYLCASSLEIPEFGNQPQHFGDGTRLSIL.

The V and J genes are TRBV28 and TRBJ1-4; the D gene is possibly TRBD1 (5 bases). V was pared by 6 bases and J by 8 bases, with 13 bases between. This CDR3 comprises 13 residues. In germline, CDR1 is MDHEN, CDR2 SYDVKM. This CDR3 reads CASRGRVREKLFF. CDR3 nucleotide sequence: TGTGCCAGCAGGGGCAGGGTTCGCGAAAAACTGTTTTTT.